The table lists the clone carrying this T cell receptor beta chain with a count of one. Its antigen is unknown. In the same sample, other DNA sequences code for this CDR3. This entry is derived from a study of T cell responses to AZD1222 COVID-19 vaccine. The CDR3 sequence is 12 residues long. The germline V and J ends were trimmed by 4 bases and 4 bases, with 5 bases remaining between them. CDR1 is SNHLY, CDR2 FYNNEI, per germline. Data came from immunoSEQ multiplex PCR; TCRdb stores just in-frame clones and leaves some out. The table shows more than 150,000 clones, with about 90% occurring only once. Study outcomes and limitations: Females made up more of the donors, who were largely white British, and clonal diversity may have come out too low. At baseline, seropositivity was found in only a handful of AZD1222 recipients.

The chain combines TRBV2 with TRBJ1-5; D gene uncertain. This TCR came from an adult who received the AZD1222 COVID-19 vaccine. The sequenced sample was peripheral blood, obtained 28 days after the second AZD1222 dose. The CDR3 spells CASSGGNQPQHF. DNA for the CDR3: TGTGCCAGCAGTGGGGGTAATCAGCCCCAGCATTTT. Filled out from reference TRBV2 and TRBJ1-5, the complete variable domain reads EPEVTQTPSHQVTQMGQEVILRCVPISNHLYFYWYRQILGQKVEFLVSFYNNEISEKSEIFDDQFSVERPDGSNFTLKIRSTKLEDSAMYFCASSGGNQPQHFGDGTRLSIL.